The entry that follows covers one TCR beta chain sequence. Its antigen remains unidentified. The data originate from a study of vaccination effects on CD4 cells after COVID-19. Here immunoSEQ multiplex PCR was the method, and the copy in TCRdb shows in-frame clones only, minus some. The sample has 74,000 or so clones, about 80% seen once. Pools of viral peptides were used by the ViraFEST assay to expand antigen-specific CD4+ T cells ahead of sequencing. Researchers isolated CD4+ T cells once less than twelve days of culture had elapsed. No vaccinee had earlier SARS-CoV-2 infection, and nucleocapsid antibodies were negative. It was with roughly 11 IU/ml IL-2 and 9.5 to 10 ug/ml peptides that some 2 million PBMC per well were cultured. The clonotype was recovered from a human donor who received a COVID-19 vaccine. The sequencing used CD4+ T cells from PBMCs cultured with SARS-CoV-2 spike peptides, collected before COVID-19 vaccination.

CDR3 DNA: TGCGCCAGCAGCTATTCTTGGGGAGGTGGGAACACTGAAGCTTTCTTT. Translating gives CASSYSWGGGNTEAFF. The gene calls are TRBV5-1 and TRBJ1-1; no clear D gene. The CDR3 runs to 16 residues. The germline CDR1 and CDR2 sequences are SGHRS and YFSETQ. Trimming pared 3 bases from V and 1 base from J, leaving 16 bases between. Looking up the rest from reference TRBV5-1 and TRBJ1-1 gives the full variable domain: KAGVTQTPRYLIKTRGQQVTLSCSPISGHRSVSWYQQTPGQGLQFLFEYFSETQRNKGNFPGRFSGRQFSNSRSEMNVSTLELGDSALYLCASSYSWGGGNTEAFFGQGTRLTVV.